Described below is a single T cell receptor (beta chain) sequence and its context. Profiling relied on immunoSEQ multiplex PCR, and the TCRdb table lists in-frame clones only, not all of them. Among 70,000 or so clones listed, around 87% were seen once. The V end was cut by 6 bases, the J end by 2 bases, with 20 bases between. Per germline, CDR1 LGHNT and CDR2 FRNRAP. The CDR3 covers 16 residues. The sample originates from a study of OX40 agonist ivuxolimab in advanced cancers. V and J are TRBV12-5 and TRBJ2-7; tentatively, D is TRBD2 (6 bases). The TCR comes from an adult with an advanced solid tumor such as melanoma, head and neck, liver or kidney cancer. The specimen comprised CD4+ or CD8+ T cells sorted from blood, sampled in a trial of the OX40 agonist ivuxolimab. CDR3: CASGSGAGTLTYEQYF. CDR3 sequence (DNA): TGTGCTAGTGGGAGTGGAGCCGGGACTTTAACCTACGAGCAGTACTTC.